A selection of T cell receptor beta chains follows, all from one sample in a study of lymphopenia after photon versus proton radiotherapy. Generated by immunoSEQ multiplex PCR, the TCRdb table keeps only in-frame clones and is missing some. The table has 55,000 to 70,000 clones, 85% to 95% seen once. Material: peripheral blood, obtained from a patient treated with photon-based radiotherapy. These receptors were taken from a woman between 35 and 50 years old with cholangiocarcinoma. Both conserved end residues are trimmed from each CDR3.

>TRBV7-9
ASAGAAIQETQY
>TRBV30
AWNRRGASNTGELF
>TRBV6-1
ASRSTGLGNTEAF
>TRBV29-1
SVLKTGGAEAF
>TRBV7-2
ASSPASGRLYNEQF
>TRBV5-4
ASSFRGVLGETQY
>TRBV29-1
SGTRDRSFLNTEAF
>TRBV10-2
ASREGTKQPQH
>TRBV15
ATSRDRSRIQNTEAF
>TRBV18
ASSPVEVRNTIY
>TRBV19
ASKGTFSSYNSPLH
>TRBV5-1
ASSLSAGLRKSAGYSNQPQH
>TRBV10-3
AISESQGAGQPQH
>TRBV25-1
ASSVTGGANEKLF
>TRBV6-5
ASSLLGESTDTQY
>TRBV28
ASSQGGRGYT
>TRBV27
ATATSGNSLKVNEQF
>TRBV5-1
ASSLEFGAGETQY
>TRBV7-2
ASSSGQGGYEQY
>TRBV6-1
ASSERLSGGQETQY
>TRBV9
ASSVAGGVNNEQF
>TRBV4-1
ASSQDQTGGTNSPLH
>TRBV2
ASSEAGGPDGELF
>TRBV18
ASSPLESAGESGNTIY
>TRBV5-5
ASSLPGLRAYNEQF
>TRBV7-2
ASSLVGSGRETQY
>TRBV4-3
ASSPNLASSSYNEQF
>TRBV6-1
ASSAHDLLAKNIQY
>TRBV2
ARYREHLWHTEAF
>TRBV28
ASSISTRSEQF
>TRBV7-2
ASSKTGTSGRETYEQY
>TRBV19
ASSPPTGGRDYGYT
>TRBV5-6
ASSMTGAAEQY
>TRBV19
ASSPGTGGANTGELF
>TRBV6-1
ATEVGVAEAF
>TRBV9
ASSVGGGGANTGELF
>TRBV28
ASSLGAAEAF
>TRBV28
ASSLRDRGAF
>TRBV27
ASSLSAAGEQY
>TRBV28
ASRMRQGAAQPQH
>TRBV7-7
ASSSGQGNEQF
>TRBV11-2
ASSLGETSGRGRF
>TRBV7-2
ASCRDTYSGAAYEQY
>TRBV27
ASSPHRDLNTEAF
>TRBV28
ASSFNVQGAF
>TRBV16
ASSLIGAGESYEQY
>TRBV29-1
SVEMGRWTGELF
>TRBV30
AWSAPRVLNTEAF
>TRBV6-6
ASSSYGGRTNEKLF
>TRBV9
ASSVGSGTGNQETQY
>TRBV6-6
ASSYGITEAF
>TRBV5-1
ASSPGTGRMDTQY
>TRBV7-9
ASSSGQGLHPHEQY
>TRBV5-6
ASSRPSDTQY
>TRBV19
ASSSRQGTYEQY
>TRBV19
ASSTPTVSSYNSPLH
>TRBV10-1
ASSQGLAGSYEQY
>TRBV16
ASSQSAPQH
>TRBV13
ASSSQDRVDVNEQF